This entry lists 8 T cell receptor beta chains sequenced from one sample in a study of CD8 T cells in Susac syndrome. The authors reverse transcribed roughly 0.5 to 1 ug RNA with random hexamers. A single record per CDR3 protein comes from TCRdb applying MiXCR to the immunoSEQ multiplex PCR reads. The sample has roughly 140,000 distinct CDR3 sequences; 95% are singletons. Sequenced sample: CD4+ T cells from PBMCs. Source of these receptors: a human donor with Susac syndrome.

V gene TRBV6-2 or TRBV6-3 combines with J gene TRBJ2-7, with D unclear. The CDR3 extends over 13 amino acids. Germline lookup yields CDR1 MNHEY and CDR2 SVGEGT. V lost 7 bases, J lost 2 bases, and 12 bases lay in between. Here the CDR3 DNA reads TGTGCCAGCATCAAAGACGTTCCCTACGAGCAGTACTTC. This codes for CASIKDVPYEQYF.

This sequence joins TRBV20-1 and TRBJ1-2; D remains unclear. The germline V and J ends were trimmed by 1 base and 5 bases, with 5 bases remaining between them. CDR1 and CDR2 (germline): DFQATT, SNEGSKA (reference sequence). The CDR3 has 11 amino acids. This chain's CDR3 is CSARVDYGYTF. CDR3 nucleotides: TGCAGTGCTAGAGTTGATTATGGCTACACCTTC.

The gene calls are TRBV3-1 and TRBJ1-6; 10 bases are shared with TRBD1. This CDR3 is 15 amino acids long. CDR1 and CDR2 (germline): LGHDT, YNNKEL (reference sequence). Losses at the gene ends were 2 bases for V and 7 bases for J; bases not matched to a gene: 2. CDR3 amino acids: CASSQRTGGNSPLHF. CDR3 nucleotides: TGTGCCAGCAGCCAAAGGACAGGGGGGAATTCACCCCTCCACTTT.

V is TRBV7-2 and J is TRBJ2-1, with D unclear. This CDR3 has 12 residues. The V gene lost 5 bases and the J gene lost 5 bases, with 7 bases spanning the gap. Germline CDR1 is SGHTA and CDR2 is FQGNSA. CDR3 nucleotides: TGTGCCAGCAGCCCAAGTAACAATGAGCAGTTCTTC. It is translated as CASSPSNNEQFF.

As DNA, the CDR3 is TGTGCCAGCACCTCGGCGGGGGGAGGAGATGGCTACACCTTC. Its translation: CASTSAGGGDGYTF. V gene TRBV9 combines with J gene TRBJ1-2; D may be TRBD1 (5 bases). CDR1 is SGDLS and CDR2 is YYNGEE in the germline V gene. This CDR3 is built from 14 residues. The V end lost 6 bases, the J end lost 6 bases, and 18 bases lay between the germline ends.

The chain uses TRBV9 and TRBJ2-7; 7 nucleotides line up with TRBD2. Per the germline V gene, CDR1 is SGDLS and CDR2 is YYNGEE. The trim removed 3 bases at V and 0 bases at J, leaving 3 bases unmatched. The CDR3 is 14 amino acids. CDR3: CASSAGGSSYEQYF. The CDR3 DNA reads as TGTGCCAGCAGCGCCGGGGGGAGCTCCTACGAGCAGTACTTC.

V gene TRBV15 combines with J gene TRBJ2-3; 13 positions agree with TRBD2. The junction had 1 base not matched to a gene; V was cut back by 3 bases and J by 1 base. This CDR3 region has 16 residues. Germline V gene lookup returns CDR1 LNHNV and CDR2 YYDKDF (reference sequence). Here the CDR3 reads CATSRTSGGRTDTQYF. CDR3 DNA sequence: TGTGCCACCAGCAGGACTAGCGGGGGGCGCACAGATACGCAGTATTTT.

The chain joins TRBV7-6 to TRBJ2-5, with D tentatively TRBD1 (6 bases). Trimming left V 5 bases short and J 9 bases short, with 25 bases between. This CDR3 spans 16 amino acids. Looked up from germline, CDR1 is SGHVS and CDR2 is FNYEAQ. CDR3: CASSHQLRTVGRAQYF. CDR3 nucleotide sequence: TGTGCCAGCAGCCACCAACTTCGGACAGTCGGAAGGGCCCAGTACTTC.